One TCR beta chain is described in this entry. Antigen: not known. The source of the sample is a study of CD8+ T cells in alopecia areata. Looked up from germline, CDR1 is MGHRA and CDR2 is YSYEKL. This CDR3 region has 14 residues. V lost 1 base and J 3 bases, leaving 9 bases between the germline ends. Researchers took lesional scalp punch biopsies and peripheral blood from people who were alopecia areata patients. Whole-study findings and limits: More clonal than normal scalp was lesional scalp, particularly alopecia totalis/universalis. Compared with mice, patients displayed less clear TCR sharing, possibly for HLA-related reasons.

Sequencing used cDNA as its template, made by extracting RNA and reverse transcribing it. The assay was immunoSEQ multiplex PCR, and TCRdb's table has in-frame clones only and misses some. Counted here are some 30,000 clones, over 65% occurring once; the ten biggest clones make up 19%. The receptor's source is a human donor with alopecia areata. The sample was NKG2D-low CD8+ T cells sorted from blood. The chain is built from TRBV4-1 and TRBJ2-5; D is undetermined. The CDR3, as DNA: TGCGCCAGCAGCCAAGTCATTGGGGAAGAGACCCAGTACTTC. It is translated as CASSQVIGEETQYF.